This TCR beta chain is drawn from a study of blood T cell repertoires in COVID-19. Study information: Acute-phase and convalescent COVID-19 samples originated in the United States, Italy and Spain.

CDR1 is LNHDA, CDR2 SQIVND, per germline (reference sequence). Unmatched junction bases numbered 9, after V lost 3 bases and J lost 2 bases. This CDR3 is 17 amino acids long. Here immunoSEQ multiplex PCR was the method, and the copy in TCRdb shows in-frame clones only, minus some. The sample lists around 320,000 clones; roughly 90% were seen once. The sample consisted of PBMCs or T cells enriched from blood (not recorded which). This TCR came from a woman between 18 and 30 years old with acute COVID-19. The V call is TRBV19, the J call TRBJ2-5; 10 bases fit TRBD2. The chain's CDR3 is CASSISRVAGGQETQYF. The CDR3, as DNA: TGTGCCAGTAGTATCTCTAGGGTAGCGGGAGGACAAGAGACCCAGTACTTC. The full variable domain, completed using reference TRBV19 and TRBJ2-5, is DGGITQSPKYLFRKEGQNVTLSCEQNLNHDAMYWYRQDPGQGLRLIYYSQIVNDFQKGDIAEGYSVSREKKESFPLTVTSAQKNPTAFYLCASSISRVAGGQETQYFGPGTRLLVL.